This TCR beta chain derives from a study of shared T cell receptors in the human thymus. Data came from immunoSEQ multiplex PCR; TCRdb stores just in-frame clones and leaves some out. The sample includes just under 550,000 clones, around 78% of them seen just once. CDR1 is MNHNS and CDR2 is SASEGT in the germline V gene. The CDR3 sequence is 20 residues long. This sample also appeared in a second study, on human thymus T cells. From that paper: Healthy Finnish infants undergoing corrective surgery for congenital heart defects were used as donors. Corrective cardiac operations yielded the resected thymus tissue. Thymic and blood repertoires appeared to carry a bias in their V and J gene usage. Reports from related research described highly overlapping thymic repertoires among unrelated individuals.

The TCR comes from a boy less than two years old with a congenital heart defect. The chain links TRBV6-1 to TRBJ2-5, with 13 nucleotides matching TRBD2. The J call is doubtful: the DNA matches TRBJ2-7 better. Sequencing was performed on thymocytes. CDR3 bases: TGTGCCAGCAGTGAAGCTTATGTACTAGCGGGAGGGCCTTCTTGCTACGAGCAGTACTTC. Translated: CASSEAYVLAGGPSCYEQYF.